This T cell receptor beta chain was profiled in a study of blood T cells in healthy people across ages. Study-wide background: Template switching caught about one barcoded beta molecule for each two T cells.

This CDR3 contains 16 residues. The J segment lost 8 bases and the V segment lost 4 bases, leaving 16 bases of the junction unmatched. Germline V CDR1 and CDR2: LGHNA, YNFKEQ. Study-level points and caveats: Measured against age, TCR beta diversity per million T cells decreased in a roughly linear manner. The diversity estimates, figures obtained from one million T cells, were considered underestimates.

A sample-barcoded 5' primer and a J-beta primer mix were used in a second PCR of roughly 6 to 11 cycles. TCRdb re-called the 5' RACE reads through MiXCR, storing one row per CDR3 protein. The sample carries approximately 1.5 million distinct CDR3 sequences, 30% to 40% recorded once. This clonotype was found once. The antigen is not known. The receptor was isolated from a woman in her twenties or thirties in good health. The chain has TRBV4-2 and TRBJ1-2; 7 positions match TRBD1. What was sequenced was blood. This chain's CDR3 is CASSRESLQGKGGYTF. CDR3 bases: TGTGCCAGCAGCCGAGAGTCACTACAGGGGAAGGGAGGCTACACCTTC.